The 17 T cell receptor beta chains below were found in one sample sequenced in a study of patients and donors after allogeneic stem cell transplantation. TCRdb independently ran MiXCR on the RT-PCR reads; one entry per CDR3 protein. The sample comprises about 90,000 distinct CDR3 sequences, 40% to 60% of which are singletons, and around 55% rests with the top ten. The sequenced sample was blood, either unsorted or a sorted T cell fraction (not recorded which). Receptors originate from a human donor who was either an allogeneic HSCT recipient or a stem cell or donor lymphocyte infusion donor (not recorded which). It is not recorded whose cells these are; they may come from a transplant donor.

This clonotype came up a few times. The chain is built from TRBV10-3 and TRBJ1-1; D gene uncertain. The V end lost 3 bases, the J end lost 5 bases, and 7 bases lay between the germline ends. The germline V gene has CDR1 ENHRY and CDR2 SYGVKD. This CDR3 is 12 amino acids long. The CDR3 spells CAISDSSTEAFF. The CDR3 DNA sequence: TGTGCCATCAGTGACTCGTCTACTGAAGCTTTCTTT.

The CDR3 DNA sequence: TGTGCCAGCAGTAACCGGGACGGTAGCAATCAGCCCCAGCATTTT. As protein: CASSNRDGSNQPQHF. The chain carries TRBV12-3 or TRBV12-4 and TRBJ1-5; TRBD1 might be the D (5 bases). The V and J ends lost 5 bases and 0 bases respectively, with 11 bases between them. CDR3 size: 15 residues.

The chain recombines TRBV28 with TRBJ1-1; D call uncertain. V gave up 2 bases and J gave up 0 bases, with 7 bases separating them. This CDR3 is built from 14 residues. CDR1 is MDHEN and CDR2 is SYDVKM in the germline V gene. In DNA form, the CDR3 reads TGTGCCAGCAGTTTAGCGGCCATGAACACTGAAGCTTTCTTT. It codes for CASSLAAMNTEAFF.

The rearrangement joins TRBV3-1 to TRBJ1-1; D is unclear. This CDR3 contains 16 residues. The germline V gene has CDR1 LGHDT and CDR2 YNNKEL (reference sequence). V lost 1 base and J lost 8, with 20 bases in between. CDR3 amino acids: CASSQASGRPKGEAFF. The CDR3 nucleotides are TGTGCCAGCAGCCAAGCTAGTGGAAGGCCGAAAGGGGAAGCTTTCTTT. Based on the CDR3 plus reference TRBV3-1 and TRBJ1-1, the full variable domain is DTAVSQTPKYLVTQMGNDKSIKCEQNLGHDTMYWYKQDSKKFLKIMFSYNNKELIINETVPNRFSPKSPDKAHLNLHINSLELGDSAVYFCASSQASGRPKGEAFFGQGTRLTVV.

Written as DNA, the CDR3 is TGTGCCAGCAGCTTAACTGAAATGAACACTGAAGCTTTCTTT. Its protein is CASSLTEMNTEAFF. The rearrangement uses TRBV7-3 and TRBJ1-1; D remains ambiguous. The germline CDR1 and CDR2 sequences are SGHTA and FQGTGA. V was shortened by 0 bases and J by 0 bases, with 5 bases between the two germline ends. The CDR3 spans 14 residues.

This clonotype has only a few counts. J is TRBJ1-2 and V is TRBV7-3, with D possibly being TRBD1 (6 bases). CDR3 length equals 15 residues. CDR1 is SGHTA and CDR2 is FQGTGA in the germline V gene. V dropped 4 bases and J dropped 5 bases, with 17 bases sitting between them. The CDR3 nucleotides are TGTGCCAGCAGCTCGGCCAGGGGAACCGTATATGGCTACACCTTC. It yields the protein CASSSARGTVYGYTF.

The chain uses TRBV4-1 and TRBJ2-3; tentative D call: TRBD2 (6 bases). The CDR3 is made up of 16 amino acids. V lost 1 base, J lost 2 bases, and 13 bases lay in between. Germline V CDR1 and CDR2: MGHRA, YSYEKL. The CDR3 nucleotides read TGCGCCAGCAGCCAAGTGGGGACTCCCATCACAGATACGCAGTATTTT. Its translation is CASSQVGTPITDTQYF.

This sequence joins TRBV3-1 and TRBJ1-1; no clear D gene. With 4 bases removed from V and 4 bases from J, the gap between germline ends came to 10 bases. This CDR3 comprises 13 residues. Germline values: CDR1 LGHDT, CDR2 YNNKEL (reference sequence). The CDR3 protein is CASSPGPSTEAFF. The CDR3 DNA reads as TGTGCCAGCAGCCCCGGGCCAAGCACTGAAGCTTTCTTT.

This sequence joins TRBV6-5 and TRBJ1-1; maybe TRBD1 (6 bases). Germline assignment: CDR1 MNHEY and CDR2 SVGAGI. The CDR3 is 15 amino acids. V was trimmed by 5 bases and J by 0 bases, leaving 13 bases between them. This CDR3 is CASSMDRPMNTEAFF. The CDR3 coding sequence is TGTGCCAGCAGTATGGACAGACCAATGAACACTGAAGCTTTCTTT.

The chain uses TRBV15 and TRBJ1-1; D is undetermined. The CDR3 consists of 14 residues. Trimming left V 5 bases short and J 4 bases short, with 14 bases between. The germline V gene has CDR1 LNHNV and CDR2 YYDKDF (reference sequence). The CDR3 DNA sequence: TGTGCCACCAGCGCAATCTCCAGAGGCACTGAAGCTTTCTTT. It specifies CATSAISRGTEAFF.

V usage is TRBV12-3 or TRBV12-4 and J usage is TRBJ2-2; D possibly corresponds to TRBD1 (6 bases). Trimming shortened V by 7 bases and J by 6 bases, and 15 bases separated the two germline ends. The length of the CDR3 is 14 residues. The CDR3, as DNA: TGTGCCAGCAACTTACAGGGCCGCGCCGGGGAGCTGTTTTTT. Translation gives CASNLQGRAGELFF.

The V gene is TRBV6-5, the J gene TRBJ1-1, with a weak D call TRBD1 (5 bases). Germline loops: CDR1 MNHEY, CDR2 SVGAGI. The CDR3 loop spans 15 amino acids. The ends were cut back, 2 bases at V and 4 bases at J, with 14 bases in the middle. CDR3 nucleotide sequence: TGTGCCAGCAGTTACCAGGTCCGCGGGACCACTGAAGCTTTCTTT. Encoded protein: CASSYQVRGTTEAFF.

The chain couples TRBV6-2 or TRBV6-3 to TRBJ1-1; D perhaps matches TRBD1 (6 bases). Germline V gene sequence: CDR1 MNHEY, CDR2 SVGEGT. V gave up 0 bases and J gave up 3 bases, with 20 bases separating them. The CDR3 runs 18 residues. The CDR3 reads CASSYSRGTTKRDTEAFF. CDR3 DNA: TGTGCCAGCAGTTACTCGAGAGGGACAACAAAAAGGGACACTGAAGCTTTCTTT.

The chain is built from TRBV2 and TRBJ2-1; a weak D match, TRBD1 (6 bases). With 7 bases removed from V and 9 bases from J, the gap between germline ends came to 16 bases. Germline loops: CDR1 SNHLY, CDR2 FYNNEI. The CDR3 sequence is 13 residues long. CDR3: CASMRTTGPEQFF. CDR3 nucleotide sequence: TGTGCCAGCATGAGGACAACAGGGCCTGAGCAGTTCTTC.

The J gene is TRBJ1-4, the V gene TRBV12-3 or TRBV12-4; no firm D call. The CDR3 contains 13 residues. V gave up 4 bases and J gave up 7 bases, with 10 bases separating them. The CDR3 region has the DNA TGTGCCAGCAGTTCAAGGACGGGTGAAAAACTGTTTTTT. It yields the protein CASSSRTGEKLFF.

This clonotype came up a few times. The J gene is TRBJ1-3, the V gene TRBV29-1; D not resolved. CDR1 and CDR2 from the germline V gene are SQVTM and ANQGSEA. The CDR3 runs 13 residues. The V end was cut by 5 bases, the J end by 0 bases, with 8 bases between. The CDR3 spells CSVPGDSGNTIYF. The CDR3 DNA reads as TGCAGCGTTCCTGGAGACTCTGGAAACACCATATATTTT.

This clonotype came up a few times. The J gene is TRBJ1-2, the V gene TRBV7-2; D not certain. CDR1 SGHTA and CDR2 FQGNSA come from the germline V gene. V lost 5 bases and J 3 bases, leaving 7 bases between the germline ends. CDR3 length: 12 amino acids. In DNA form, the CDR3 reads TGTGCCAGCAGCCAAGGGCACTATGGCTACACCTTC. Protein sequence: CASSQGHYGYTF.